This T cell receptor (beta chain) was obtained from a study of shared clonotypes between healthy human individuals. This clone came up a few times. This CDR3 is also generated by other DNA sequences in the sample. Naive CD4+ cells were CD45RA-selected; the remaining cells were memory. Method: immunoSEQ multiplex PCR; TCRdb's copy keeps in-frame clones and lacks some. The sample yields some 1.5 million clones, approximately 97% seen once. CDR1 is SEHNR, CDR2 FQNEAQ, per germline (reference sequence). V lost 5 bases and J 0 bases, leaving 8 bases between the germline ends. The CDR3 is made up of 14 amino acids.

Input material: naive CD4+ T cells sorted from blood. The subset is: CD45RA+ positively selected. This clonotype originated in a man between 25 and 39 years old in good health. The V gene is TRBV7-9, the J gene TRBJ1-5; no definite D call. In nucleotides, the CDR3 is TGTGCCAGCAGCAGTCGGGATAGCAATCAGCCCCAGCATTTT. Its translation is CASSSRDSNQPQHF.